The 9 T cell receptor beta chains given below trace back to one sample, sequenced in a study of blood T cell repertoires in COVID-19. Method: immunoSEQ multiplex PCR; TCRdb's copy keeps in-frame clones and lacks some. This sample has 150,000 to 200,000 clones, with about 85% found just once. Sequencing input: peripheral blood. The receptors originated from a man in his 60s with active or convalescent COVID-19.

V usage is TRBV30 and J usage is TRBJ1-1, with D unresolved. Per germline, CDR1 GTSNPN and CDR2 SVGIG (reference sequence). Trimming left V 1 base short and J 7 bases short, with 7 bases between. The CDR3 covers 11 residues. The CDR3: CAWSAYYEAFF. In nucleotides, the CDR3 is TGTGCCTGGAGTGCGTATTATGAAGCTTTCTTT.

The gene calls are TRBV19 and TRBJ2-2; 7 nucleotides match TRBD2. Germline assignment: CDR1 LNHDA and CDR2 SQIVND (reference sequence). V lost 4 bases and J lost 2; bases outside the gene matches: 10. This CDR3 comprises 17 residues. DNA of the CDR3: TGTGCCAGTAGTAACCTAATGAGCGGGGCCAACACCGGGGAGCTGTTTTTT. Its protein product is CASSNLMSGANTGELFF.

Only one count was recorded for this clone. The CDR3 region is CASTPGQGNQPQHF. CDR3 DNA sequence: TGTGCCAGTACCCCGGGACAGGGAAATCAGCCCCAGCATTTT. The chain is built from TRBV19 and TRBJ1-5; TRBD1 agrees at 9 bases. This CDR3 comprises 14 residues. V shed 7 bases, J shed 4 bases, and the junction held 5 bases outside the gene matches. CDR1 and CDR2 (germline): LNHDA, SQIVND (reference sequence).

This clone was found a few times. The chain combines TRBV7-9 with TRBJ2-2; 11 bases agree with TRBD1. The CDR3 is 17 amino acids. Per germline, CDR1 SEHNR and CDR2 FQNEAQ (reference sequence). Unmatched junction bases numbered 2, after V lost 2 bases and J lost 0 bases. The CDR3 loop reads CASSLPGQGANTGELFF. The CDR3 bases are TGTGCCAGCAGCTTACCGGGACAGGGGGCGAACACCGGGGAGCTGTTTTTT.

The V and J genes are TRBV7-3 and TRBJ2-1; 14 positions match TRBD2. Germline values: CDR1 SGHTA, CDR2 FQGTGA. V was clipped by 5 bases and J by 8 bases; unmatched bases: 5. CDR3 length equals 15 residues. CDR3 DNA: TGTGCCAGCAGCGTGACTAGCGGGGGGGCCTATGAGCAGTTCTTC. This sequence encodes CASSVTSGGAYEQFF.

This chain joins TRBV4-2 and TRBJ1-2; the match to TRBD1 covers 9 bases. V was pared by 3 bases and J by 2 bases, with 4 bases of the junction left unmatched. Germline loops: CDR1 LGHNA, CDR2 YNFKEQ. The CDR3 is 15 amino acids. CDR3 sequence: CASSHVGQGNYGYTF. The CDR3 DNA follows: TGTGCCAGCAGCCACGTAGGACAGGGGAACTATGGCTACACCTTC.

A few counts support this clone. This chain uses TRBV9 with TRBJ2-7; possible D gene TRBD1, 6 bases. Germline lookup yields CDR1 SGDLS and CDR2 YYNGEE. This CDR3 has 15 residues. V was trimmed by 3 bases and J by 7 bases, leaving 20 bases between them. CDR3 sequence: CASSAEGDVRREQYF. The DNA for the CDR3 is TGTGCCAGCAGCGCCGAGGGGGATGTACGCCGAGAGCAGTACTTC. The complete variable domain, with remaining parts taken from reference TRBV9 and TRBJ2-7, reads DSGVTQTPKHLITATGQRVTLRCSPRSGDLSVYWYQQSLDQGLQFLIQYYNGEERAKGNILERFSAQQFPDLHSELNLSSLELGDSALYFCASSAEGDVRREQYFGPGTRLTVT.

The chain employs TRBV6-5 and TRBJ2-1; 7 bases agree with TRBD1. This CDR3 contains 14 residues. The germline V gene encodes CDR1 MNHEY and CDR2 SVGAGI. V lost 4 bases, J lost 5 bases, and 5 bases stayed unmatched. The CDR3 DNA follows: TGTGCCAGCAGTTGGGGACAGAGAAACAATGAGCAGTTCTTC. Protein: CASSWGQRNNEQFF.

J is TRBJ2-5 and V is TRBV7-3, with a weak D call TRBD2 (6 bases). V lost 5 bases and J 4 bases, leaving 17 bases between the germline ends. Germline CDR1 SGHTA, CDR2 FQGTGA. This CDR3 comprises 15 residues. The CDR3 nucleotides are TGTGCCAGCAGCCCTAGTGGTGGGGGAGGAGAGACCCAGTACTTC. Its translation is CASSPSGGGGETQYF.